Each of the 32 T cell receptor beta chains below was sequenced from the same sample in a study of blood T cell repertoires in COVID-19. Profiling relied on immunoSEQ multiplex PCR, and the TCRdb table lists in-frame clones only, not all of them. The sample records 150,000 to 200,000 clones, 80% being singletons. Sequences were obtained from peripheral blood. These receptors were obtained from a man in his 60s with acute or convalescent COVID-19.

V and J are TRBV7-3 and TRBJ2-3; the match to TRBD2 covers 9 bases. The junction had 7 bases not matched to a gene; V was cut back by 5 bases and J by 1 base. This CDR3 comprises 16 residues. The germline gives CDR1 SGHTA, CDR2 FQGTGA. CDR3 residues: CASSQTGGGGTDTQYF. The CDR3 coding sequence is TGTGCCAGCAGCCAAACGGGCGGGGGGGGCACAGATACGCAGTATTTT.

The chain combines TRBV6-6 with TRBJ1-3, with 9 bases aligning to TRBD1. J gave up 1 base and V 4 bases, and 5 bases lay outside the gene matches. The CDR3 sequence is 16 residues long. Germline V lookup: CDR1 MNHNY, CDR2 SVGAGI (reference sequence). The CDR3 sequence is CASSSGTGNSGNTIYF. As DNA, the CDR3 is TGTGCCAGCAGTTCCGGGACAGGGAATTCTGGAAACACCATATATTTT.

This clone showed up just once. This chain uses TRBV7-9 with TRBJ1-6; D not certain. Germline CDR1 SEHNR, CDR2 FQNEAQ (reference sequence). Trimming removed 0 bases from V and 0 bases from J, with 9 bases in between. CDR3 length: 17 residues. The CDR3 is CASSLAGRGSYNSPLHF. The CDR3 coding sequence is TGTGCCAGCAGCTTAGCTGGGAGAGGCTCCTATAATTCACCCCTCCACTTT.

V gene TRBV4-3 combines with J gene TRBJ2-1; 9 nucleotides match TRBD2. CDR3 size: 16 residues. Germline lookup yields CDR1 LGHNA and CDR2 YSLEER. Trimming removed 3 bases from V and 2 bases from J; junction bases left unmatched: 5. CDR3 protein: CASSHLRGGTYNEQFF. As DNA, the CDR3 is TGCGCCAGCAGCCATTTGCGGGGGGGTACCTACAATGAGCAGTTCTTC.

The table lists this clone with a few counts. The chain links TRBV29-1 to TRBJ2-7; D gene ambiguous. The CDR3 has 12 residues. V was shortened by 4 bases and J by 6 bases, with 13 bases between the two germline ends. Germline values: CDR1 SQVTM, CDR2 ANQGSEA. Here the CDR3 DNA reads TGCAGCGTTGGAGTGTCTCGTGGCGAGCAGTACTTC. It specifies CSVGVSRGEQYF.

The chain combines TRBV5-1 with TRBJ1-4, with D perhaps TRBD1 (6 bases). Germline loops: CDR1 SGHRS, CDR2 YFSETQ. Trimming left V 4 bases short and J 3 bases short, with 10 bases between. The CDR3 contains 14 residues. CDR3 sequence reads: CASSPDSSNEKLFF. CDR3 DNA: TGCGCCAGCAGCCCGGACAGTTCTAATGAAAAACTGTTTTTT.

The rearrangement links TRBV6-1 to TRBJ2-1; D may be TRBD2 (5 bases). Germline V lookup: CDR1 MNHNS, CDR2 SASEGT. The CDR3 consists of 16 residues. V dropped 2 bases and J dropped 2 bases, with 13 bases sitting between them. The CDR3 nucleotides read TGTGCCAGCAGTGAACGGTGGGGAGCCCCCTACAATGAGCAGTTCTTC. Translating it yields CASSERWGAPYNEQFF.

Many counts were recorded for this clone. The chain recombines TRBV18 with TRBJ2-3; D may be TRBD2 (5 bases). CDR3 length: 13 residues. From germline, CDR1 is KGHSH and CDR2 LQKENI. Deletions cut 4 bases from V and 5 bases from J, with 10 bases between. This CDR3 is CASSRGLQDTQYF. The DNA of the CDR3 is TGTGCCAGCTCACGCGGACTTCAAGATACGCAGTATTTT.

The chain carries TRBV28 and TRBJ2-3; 7 bases fit TRBD1. Germline values: CDR1 MDHEN, CDR2 SYDVKM. The trim removed 9 bases at V and 2 bases at J, leaving 5 bases unmatched. The length of the CDR3 is 13 residues. CDR3 nucleotide sequence: TGTGCCAGTTATGGGACAGACACAGATACGCAGTATTTT. As protein: CASYGTDTDTQYF.

The CDR3 DNA reads as TGTGCCAGCAGCCAAGGACAGGGTTGGGAACAGCCCCAGCATTTT. The encoded protein is CASSQGQGWEQPQHF. The chain is built from TRBV3-1 (or the pseudogene TRBV3-2) and TRBJ1-5; TRBD1 matches at 7 bases. V lost 1 base, J lost 7 bases, and 7 bases stayed unmatched. The CDR3 consists of 15 residues. Germline V gives CDR1 LGHDT, CDR2 YNNKEL (reference sequence).

The gene calls are TRBV2 and TRBJ2-5; possible D gene TRBD2, 6 bases. In germline, CDR1 is SNHLY, CDR2 FYNNEI. CDR3 length: 15 residues. V was clipped by 8 bases and J by 3 bases, with 19 bases between them. Written as DNA, the CDR3 is TGTGCCAGCTCCAACCTTAGCGGAAGGGAAGAGACCCAGTACTTC. Translating it yields CASSNLSGREETQYF.

V and J are TRBV27 and TRBJ2-7, with a possible D match to TRBD1 (6 bases). Germline V gene lookup returns CDR1 MNHEY and CDR2 SMNVEV (reference sequence). Trimming left V 7 bases short and J 0 bases short, with 16 bases between. The CDR3 has 15 residues. CDR3 loop: CASTNRAQSSYEQYF. CDR3 DNA sequence: TGTGCCAGCACGAACAGGGCCCAGAGCTCCTACGAGCAGTACTTC.

The chain has TRBV19 and TRBJ2-5; TRBD2 matches at 14 bases. With V trimmed by 4 bases and J by 5 bases, 12 bases remained unmatched. Per germline, CDR1 LNHDA and CDR2 SQIVND (reference sequence). The CDR3 sequence is 18 residues long. The CDR3 protein is CASSKRGLAGVIGETQYF. The CDR3 nucleotides read TGTGCCAGTAGTAAGAGGGGACTAGCGGGGGTGATCGGGGAGACCCAGTACTTC.

This clone was found many times. This chain connects TRBV15 to TRBJ1-2; tentative D call: TRBD1 (6 bases). With 1 base removed from V and 6 bases from J, the gap between germline ends came to 21 bases. The CDR3 spans 17 residues. Germline loops: CDR1 LNHNV, CDR2 YYDKDF (reference sequence). As DNA, the CDR3 is TGTGCCACCAGCAGAGTGAGAGGTGGGGCAGGGGCAGATGGCTACACCTTC. It encodes CATSRVRGGAGADGYTF.

The chain combines TRBV10-3 with TRBJ1-5; no reliable D call. Germline V gene sequence: CDR1 ENHRY, CDR2 SYGVKD. V gave up 3 bases and J gave up 5 bases, with 8 bases separating them. CDR3 size: 13 residues. CDR3 nucleotides: TGTGCCATCAGTGATTTCTCGGATCAGCCCCAGCATTTT. Translating gives CAISDFSDQPQHF.

There are a few counts of this clone. In DNA form, the CDR3 reads TGTGCCAGCAGCCCTAGGACTAGCGGTTCCTACGAGCAGTACTTC. Translation: CASSPRTSGSYEQYF. The genes are TRBV9 and TRBJ2-7, with 10 bases that match TRBD2. The CDR3 has 15 amino acids. Germline CDR1 is SGDLS and CDR2 is YYNGEE. J lost 1 base, V lost 4 bases, and 5 bases had no gene match.

The V gene is TRBV7-8, the J gene TRBJ1-2, with 8 bases aligning to TRBD1. V was clipped by 1 base and J by 6 bases; unmatched bases: 4. The CDR3 length is 14 residues. Germline values: CDR1 SGHVS, CDR2 FQNEAQ. The CDR3 reads CASSLVRTGHGYTF. CDR3 bases: TGTGCCAGCAGCTTAGTTAGGACAGGGCATGGCTACACCTTC.

The DNA of the CDR3 is TGTGCCAGCATAGTCCGGGACAGGGGCACCGGGGAGCTGTTTTTT. Translated: CASIVRDRGTGELFF. The chain joins TRBV2 to TRBJ2-2, with 10 bases aligning to TRBD1. The length of the CDR3 is 15 residues. Germline assignment: CDR1 SNHLY and CDR2 FYNNEI. V gave up 7 bases and J gave up 4 bases; unmatched junction bases: 6.

Worth noting for this clone: This same CDR3 is encoded by further DNA sequences in the sample. This rearrangement joins TRBV9 to TRBJ1-2; TRBD1 might be the D (6 bases). The CDR3 has 14 amino acids. The germline V gene has CDR1 SGDLS and CDR2 YYNGEE. V lost 3 bases and J 0 bases, leaving 9 bases between the germline ends. CDR3 amino acids: CASSAGQTNYGYTF. The CDR3 DNA reads as TGTGCCAGCAGCGCTGGACAGACTAACTATGGCTACACCTTC.

The V and J genes are TRBV10-3 and TRBJ2-7, with a weak D call TRBD1 (5 bases). Germline loops: CDR1 ENHRY, CDR2 SYGVKD. V was cut by 0 bases and J by 2 bases, with 14 bases left in between. The CDR3 has 16 amino acids. The CDR3 protein is CAISESKADRPYEQYF. For the CDR3, the DNA is TGTGCCATCAGTGAGTCGAAGGCCGACAGACCCTACGAGCAGTACTTC.

This chain joins TRBV9 and TRBJ1-6, with D possibly TRBD1 on 6 matching bases. Germline CDR1 and CDR2: SGDLS and YYNGEE. This CDR3 has 16 residues. V lost 4 bases and J lost 1, with 12 bases in between. CDR3 amino acids: CASSRRQESYNSPLHF. CDR3 DNA: TGTGCCAGCAGCCGAAGACAGGAATCCTATAATTCACCCCTCCACTTT.

The chain carries TRBV4-1 and TRBJ2-7, with 11 nucleotides matching TRBD2. The V gene end was trimmed by 1 base and the J gene end by 1 base; junction bases not matched to a gene: 6. CDR3 length: 17 residues. Germline V gives CDR1 MGHRA, CDR2 YSYEKL. The CDR3 region is CASSQVLGTSGSYEQYF. The CDR3 DNA sequence: TGCGCCAGCAGCCAAGTATTAGGGACTAGCGGTTCCTACGAGCAGTACTTC.

The genes are TRBV10-3 and TRBJ1-2; 7 bases map to TRBD1. CDR1 and CDR2 (germline): ENHRY, SYGVKD. This CDR3 has 14 residues. With V trimmed by 4 bases and J by 7 bases, 9 bases remained unmatched. The chain's CDR3 is CAISVEQGLVGYTF. The CDR3 bases are TGTGCCATCAGTGTAGAACAGGGGCTCGTTGGCTACACCTTC.

V gene TRBV11-1 combines with J gene TRBJ2-5, with TRBD2 as a possible D gene (6 bases). The CDR3 covers 13 residues. Trimming pared 6 bases from V and 3 bases from J, leaving 11 bases between. The germline gives CDR1 SGHAT, CDR2 FQDESV (reference sequence). The CDR3 DNA is TGTGCCAGCAGACTTATAGCGGAAGAGACCCAGTACTTC. This codes for CASRLIAEETQYF.

V usage is TRBV19 and J usage is TRBJ1-5; D possibly corresponds to TRBD1 (5 bases). V was cut by 3 bases and J by 3 bases, with 9 bases left in between. CDR1 and CDR2 from the germline V gene are LNHDA and SQIVND (reference sequence). The CDR3 consists of 14 residues. CDR3 protein: CASSIREYNQPQHF. The CDR3 bases are TGTGCCAGTAGTATCAGGGAATACAATCAGCCCCAGCATTTT.

The chain recombines TRBV9 with TRBJ2-1; possible D gene TRBD2, 5 bases. The CDR3 is made up of 14 amino acids. CDR1 is SGDLS, CDR2 YYNGEE, per germline. The V end lost 2 bases, the J end lost 14 bases, and 20 bases lay between the germline ends. CDR3 DNA: TGTGCCAGCAGCGTGTCCCGGGATCAAAACGGGGAGTTCTTC. Translation gives CASSVSRDQNGEFF.

The chain couples TRBV5-1 to TRBJ1-2; 8 bases align to TRBD1. The CDR3 spans 12 residues. Germline values: CDR1 SGHRS, CDR2 YFSETQ. The trim removed 8 bases at V and 6 bases at J, leaving 6 bases unmatched. The CDR3 DNA follows: TGCGCCAGTACCTACAGGGGGGATGGCTACACCTTC. This codes for CASTYRGDGYTF.

The chain joins TRBV9 to TRBJ2-2; TRBD1 is a possible D gene (5 bases). The CDR3 is 14 amino acids. Trimming cost V 0 bases and J 7 bases, with 10 bases left between them. CDR1 and CDR2 from the germline V gene are SGDLS and YYNGEE. CDR3 nucleotide sequence: TGTGCCAGCAGCGTAGCAGGGTTGGGCGGGGAGCTGTTTTTT. Encoded protein: CASSVAGLGGELFF.

CDR3 sequence: CASSFFTGMADNEQFF. CDR3 bases: TGTGCCAGCAGCTTCTTCACAGGGATGGCGGACAATGAGCAGTTCTTC. The V gene is TRBV7-8, the J gene TRBJ2-1, with a possible D match to TRBD1 (6 bases). V was trimmed by 3 bases and J by 5 bases, leaving 17 bases between them. The length of the CDR3 is 16 residues. Germline CDR1 is SGHVS and CDR2 is FQNEAQ.

Regarding this clone: The sample carries other DNA sequences with the same CDR3. The chain combines TRBV4-2 with TRBJ1-2; D is perhaps TRBD1 (6 bases). Trimming shortened V by 0 bases and J by 2 bases, and 10 bases separated the two germline ends. The CDR3 totals 15 residues. Germline V gene data show CDR1 as LGHNA and CDR2 as YNFKEQ. The CDR3 region is CASSQDAGQNYGYTF. The CDR3 nucleotides are TGTGCCAGCAGCCAAGATGCCGGACAGAACTATGGCTACACCTTC.

The rearrangement links TRBV24-1 to TRBJ1-3; D uncertain. The ends were cut back, 3 bases at V and 0 bases at J, with 8 bases in the middle. This CDR3 region has 15 residues. The germline CDR1 and CDR2 sequences are KGHDR and SFDVKD. This CDR3 is CATSDTDNSGNTIYF. The DNA of the CDR3 is TGTGCCACCAGTGATACTGACAACTCTGGAAACACCATATATTTT.

The CDR3 coding sequence is TGTGCCAGCAGTGCCAGCGGAGGACAGACTGAAGCTTTCTTT. Translated, it gives CASSASGGQTEAFF. The rearrangement joins TRBV6-2 or TRBV6-3 to TRBJ1-1; D may be TRBD1 (6 bases). Germline CDR1 reads MNHEY; CDR2 reads SVGEGT. Trimming cost V 5 bases and J 5 bases, with 15 bases left between them. CDR3 size: 14 residues.